This TCR beta chain was found in a study of Graves' ophthalmopathy and Graves' hyperthyroidism. Study-wide context: At initial diagnosis, peripheral blood was obtained, and this preceded any treatment.

Amplification from RNA transcripts yielded the TCR beta CDR3 regions. HTBI primers were employed in first-round RT-PCR, then a second-round multiplex PCR followed. TCRdb called the multiplex PCR reads again in MiXCR, with one record for every CDR3 protein. The repertoire includes 350,000 to 450,000 distinct CDR3 sequences, over 20% of them detected once, and roughly 3.2% sits in the top ten. People with hyperthyroidism were aged 18 to 65 and newly diagnosed, under 2 months' duration. Researchers turned away patients with other autoimmune diseases, uncontrolled infections, pregnancy or lactation. Study-level points and caveats: A model of 13 signatures distinguished ophthalmopathy from stable hyperthyroidism at under 90% sensitivity and roughly 81% specificity.

Per germline, CDR1 MDHEN and CDR2 SYDVKM. The CDR3 contains 13 residues. V was clipped by 3 bases and J by 4 bases, with 10 bases between them. Worth noting for this clonotype: As yet, its antigen is unknown.

The origin of this receptor is a woman between 18 and 29 years old with stable Graves' hyperthyroidism. V is TRBV28 and J is TRBJ2-7; D ambiguous. The sample taken for sequencing was peripheral blood. This chain's CDR3 is CASSFRLKYEQYF. The CDR3 bases are TGTGCCAGCAGTTTTAGACTCAAGTACGAGCAGTACTTC.